This TCR beta chain stems from a study of PD-L1 blockade in urothelial cancer. Across the whole study: The analyses of blood took place 3 weeks (second dose) and 6 weeks after treatment start.

Notes on the study in general: A pretreatment blood TCR clonality that fell below the median predicted better progression-free and overall survival. Tumor-associated TCR clones expanded more in blood at 3 weeks in patients with durable benefit.

Sequencing used immunoSEQ multiplex PCR; TCRdb keeps in-frame clones, though not all of them. Of more than 90,000 clones in the sample, about nine tenths were seen once. For this clone: Its specificity is not known.

The CDR3 sequence is 17 residues long. The V gene's germline CDR1 is MNHNS and CDR2 SASEGT. Trimming took off 2 bases at V and 2 bases at J, with 18 bases between the two ends. Time point given: pretreatment peripheral blood. The chain has TRBV6-1 and TRBJ1-2, with D unclear. Sequenced material: PBMCs, taken around atezolizumab (anti-PD-L1) treatment. The TCR comes from a man aged 55 to 70 with urothelial cancer. CDR3 bases: TGTGCCAGCAGTGAACGGGAAGGCCCCACCTACAACTATGGCTACACCTTC. It encodes CASSEREGPTYNYGYTF.